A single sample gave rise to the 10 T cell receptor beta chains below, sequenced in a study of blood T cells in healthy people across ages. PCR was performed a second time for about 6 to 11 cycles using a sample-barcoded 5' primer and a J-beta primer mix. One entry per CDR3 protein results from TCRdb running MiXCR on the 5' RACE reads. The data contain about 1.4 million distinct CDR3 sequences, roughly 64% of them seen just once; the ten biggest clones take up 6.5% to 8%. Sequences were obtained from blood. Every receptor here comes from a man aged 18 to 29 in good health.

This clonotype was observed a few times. This CDR3 reads CATSSIEEQETQYF. The CDR3 nucleotides are TGTGCCACCAGCAGTATAGAGGAGCAAGAGACCCAGTACTTC. The J gene is TRBJ2-5, the V gene TRBV15; the D is unclear. The V end was cut by 3 bases, the J end by 2 bases, with 10 bases between. The CDR3 extends over 14 amino acids. Germline V lookup: CDR1 LNHNV, CDR2 YYDKDF (reference sequence).

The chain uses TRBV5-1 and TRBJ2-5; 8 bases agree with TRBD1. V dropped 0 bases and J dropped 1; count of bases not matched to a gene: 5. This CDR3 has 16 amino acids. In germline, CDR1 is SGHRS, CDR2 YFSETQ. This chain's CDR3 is CASSLAQGATQETQYF. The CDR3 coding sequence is TGCGCCAGCAGCTTGGCGCAGGGGGCGACCCAAGAGACCCAGTACTTC.

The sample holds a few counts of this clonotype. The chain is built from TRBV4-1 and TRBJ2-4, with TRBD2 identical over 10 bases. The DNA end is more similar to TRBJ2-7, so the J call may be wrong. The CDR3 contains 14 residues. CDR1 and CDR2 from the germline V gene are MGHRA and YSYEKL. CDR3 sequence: CASSQLAGEYEQYF. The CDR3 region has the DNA TGCGCCAGCAGCCAACTAGCGGGAGAGTACGAGCAGTACTTC.

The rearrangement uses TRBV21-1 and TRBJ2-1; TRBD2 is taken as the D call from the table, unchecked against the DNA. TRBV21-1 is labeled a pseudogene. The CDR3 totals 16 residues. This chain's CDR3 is CASSKARLARGNEQFF. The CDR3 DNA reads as TGTGCCAGCAGCAAAGCTCGGCTAGCGAGGGGAAATGAGCAGTTCTTC.

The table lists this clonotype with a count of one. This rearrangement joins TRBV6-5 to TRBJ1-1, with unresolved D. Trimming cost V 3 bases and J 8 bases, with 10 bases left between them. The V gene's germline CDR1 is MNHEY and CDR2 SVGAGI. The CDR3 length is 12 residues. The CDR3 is CASSYTVGEAFF. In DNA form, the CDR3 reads TGTGCCAGCAGTTATACGGTCGGGGAAGCTTTCTTT.

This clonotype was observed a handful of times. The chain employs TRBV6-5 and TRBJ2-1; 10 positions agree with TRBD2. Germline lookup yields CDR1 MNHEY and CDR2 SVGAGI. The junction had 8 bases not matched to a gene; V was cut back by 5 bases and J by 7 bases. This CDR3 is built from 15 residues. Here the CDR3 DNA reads TGTGCCAGCAGTACCCAGGGAGCGGGAGGGAATGAGCAGTTCTTC. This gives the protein CASSTQGAGGNEQFF.

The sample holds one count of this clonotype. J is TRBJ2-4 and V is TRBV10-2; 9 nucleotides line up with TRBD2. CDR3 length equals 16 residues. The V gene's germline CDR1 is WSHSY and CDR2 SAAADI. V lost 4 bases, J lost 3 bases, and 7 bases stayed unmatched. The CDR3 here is CASSVTSGLNKNIQYF. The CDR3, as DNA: TGCGCCAGCAGTGTAACTAGCGGGCTGAACAAAAACATTCAGTACTTC.

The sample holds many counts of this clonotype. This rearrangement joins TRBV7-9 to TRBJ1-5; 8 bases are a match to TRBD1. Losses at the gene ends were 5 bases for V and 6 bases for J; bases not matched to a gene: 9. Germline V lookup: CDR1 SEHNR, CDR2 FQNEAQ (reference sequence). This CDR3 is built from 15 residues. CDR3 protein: CASSGGTGMGQPQHF. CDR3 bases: TGTGCCAGCAGCGGGGGGACAGGCATGGGTCAGCCCCAGCATTTT.

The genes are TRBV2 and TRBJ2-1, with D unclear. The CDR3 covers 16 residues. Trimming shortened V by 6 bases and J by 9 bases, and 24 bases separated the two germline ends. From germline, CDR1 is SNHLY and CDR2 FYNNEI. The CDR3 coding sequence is TGTGCCAGCAGCGTCCTCTTTCCGGCATCAGGCAGTGAGCAGTTCTTC. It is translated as CASSVLFPASGSEQFF.

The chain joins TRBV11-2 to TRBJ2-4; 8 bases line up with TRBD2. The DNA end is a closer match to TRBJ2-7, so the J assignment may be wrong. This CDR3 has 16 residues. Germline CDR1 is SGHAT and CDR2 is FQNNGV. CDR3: CASSRHRGSGIYEQYF. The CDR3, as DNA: TGTGCCAGCAGCCGACACCGGGGTAGCGGGATCTACGAGCAGTACTTC.